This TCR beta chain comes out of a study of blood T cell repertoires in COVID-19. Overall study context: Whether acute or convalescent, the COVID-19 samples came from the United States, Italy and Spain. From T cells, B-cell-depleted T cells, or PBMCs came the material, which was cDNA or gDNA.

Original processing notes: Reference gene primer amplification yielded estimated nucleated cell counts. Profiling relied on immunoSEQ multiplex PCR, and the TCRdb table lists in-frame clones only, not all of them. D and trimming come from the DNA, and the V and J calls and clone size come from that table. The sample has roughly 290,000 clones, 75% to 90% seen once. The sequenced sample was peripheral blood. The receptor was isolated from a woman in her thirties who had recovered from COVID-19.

The CDR3: CASSLAGEAFF. CDR3 nucleotide sequence: TGTGCCAGCAGCCTCGCAGGTGAAGCTTTCTTT. V is TRBV7-8 and J is TRBJ1-1; unclear D gene. The CDR3 has 11 residues. Germline CDR1 reads SGHVS; CDR2 reads FQNEAQ. The ends were cut back, 5 bases at V and 7 bases at J, with 8 bases in the middle.